This entry features one TCR beta chain sequence. The source of the sample is a study of blood T cell repertoires in COVID-19. Study in general: Some COVID-19 samples were acute and others convalescent; all came from the United States, Italy and Spain. From T cells, B-cell-depleted T cells, or PBMCs came the material, which was cDNA or gDNA.

CDR1 and CDR2 (germline): SNHLY, FYNNEI. The V end lost 6 bases, the J end lost 5 bases, and 17 bases lay between the germline ends. The CDR3 sequence is 14 residues long. In the source study's methods: Amplification with reference gene primers provided the estimates of nucleated cell counts. Repertoires were generated with immunoSEQ multiplex PCR, while TCRdb's copy carries only in-frame clones and drops some. D and trimming come from the DNA, and the V and J calls and clone size come from that table. This repertoire shows about 46,000 clones, about four fifths found once; its top ten account for around 7%.

The sequence derives from a man aged 60 to 69 with active COVID-19. The sample was peripheral blood. The genes are TRBV2 and TRBJ2-7; TRBD2 is a possible D gene (7 bases). DNA for the CDR3: TGTGCCAGCAGGACGTGGGCGGGGGCGGACGAGCAGTACTTC. This gives the protein CASRTWAGADEQYF. The full variable domain, in which reference TRBV2 and TRBJ2-7 provide the parts outside the CDR3, is EPEVTQTPSHQVTQMGQEVILRCVPISNHLYFYWYRQILGQKVEFLVSFYNNEISEKSEIFDDQFSVERPDGSNFTLKIRSTKLEDSAMYFCASRTWAGADEQYFGPGTRLTVT.